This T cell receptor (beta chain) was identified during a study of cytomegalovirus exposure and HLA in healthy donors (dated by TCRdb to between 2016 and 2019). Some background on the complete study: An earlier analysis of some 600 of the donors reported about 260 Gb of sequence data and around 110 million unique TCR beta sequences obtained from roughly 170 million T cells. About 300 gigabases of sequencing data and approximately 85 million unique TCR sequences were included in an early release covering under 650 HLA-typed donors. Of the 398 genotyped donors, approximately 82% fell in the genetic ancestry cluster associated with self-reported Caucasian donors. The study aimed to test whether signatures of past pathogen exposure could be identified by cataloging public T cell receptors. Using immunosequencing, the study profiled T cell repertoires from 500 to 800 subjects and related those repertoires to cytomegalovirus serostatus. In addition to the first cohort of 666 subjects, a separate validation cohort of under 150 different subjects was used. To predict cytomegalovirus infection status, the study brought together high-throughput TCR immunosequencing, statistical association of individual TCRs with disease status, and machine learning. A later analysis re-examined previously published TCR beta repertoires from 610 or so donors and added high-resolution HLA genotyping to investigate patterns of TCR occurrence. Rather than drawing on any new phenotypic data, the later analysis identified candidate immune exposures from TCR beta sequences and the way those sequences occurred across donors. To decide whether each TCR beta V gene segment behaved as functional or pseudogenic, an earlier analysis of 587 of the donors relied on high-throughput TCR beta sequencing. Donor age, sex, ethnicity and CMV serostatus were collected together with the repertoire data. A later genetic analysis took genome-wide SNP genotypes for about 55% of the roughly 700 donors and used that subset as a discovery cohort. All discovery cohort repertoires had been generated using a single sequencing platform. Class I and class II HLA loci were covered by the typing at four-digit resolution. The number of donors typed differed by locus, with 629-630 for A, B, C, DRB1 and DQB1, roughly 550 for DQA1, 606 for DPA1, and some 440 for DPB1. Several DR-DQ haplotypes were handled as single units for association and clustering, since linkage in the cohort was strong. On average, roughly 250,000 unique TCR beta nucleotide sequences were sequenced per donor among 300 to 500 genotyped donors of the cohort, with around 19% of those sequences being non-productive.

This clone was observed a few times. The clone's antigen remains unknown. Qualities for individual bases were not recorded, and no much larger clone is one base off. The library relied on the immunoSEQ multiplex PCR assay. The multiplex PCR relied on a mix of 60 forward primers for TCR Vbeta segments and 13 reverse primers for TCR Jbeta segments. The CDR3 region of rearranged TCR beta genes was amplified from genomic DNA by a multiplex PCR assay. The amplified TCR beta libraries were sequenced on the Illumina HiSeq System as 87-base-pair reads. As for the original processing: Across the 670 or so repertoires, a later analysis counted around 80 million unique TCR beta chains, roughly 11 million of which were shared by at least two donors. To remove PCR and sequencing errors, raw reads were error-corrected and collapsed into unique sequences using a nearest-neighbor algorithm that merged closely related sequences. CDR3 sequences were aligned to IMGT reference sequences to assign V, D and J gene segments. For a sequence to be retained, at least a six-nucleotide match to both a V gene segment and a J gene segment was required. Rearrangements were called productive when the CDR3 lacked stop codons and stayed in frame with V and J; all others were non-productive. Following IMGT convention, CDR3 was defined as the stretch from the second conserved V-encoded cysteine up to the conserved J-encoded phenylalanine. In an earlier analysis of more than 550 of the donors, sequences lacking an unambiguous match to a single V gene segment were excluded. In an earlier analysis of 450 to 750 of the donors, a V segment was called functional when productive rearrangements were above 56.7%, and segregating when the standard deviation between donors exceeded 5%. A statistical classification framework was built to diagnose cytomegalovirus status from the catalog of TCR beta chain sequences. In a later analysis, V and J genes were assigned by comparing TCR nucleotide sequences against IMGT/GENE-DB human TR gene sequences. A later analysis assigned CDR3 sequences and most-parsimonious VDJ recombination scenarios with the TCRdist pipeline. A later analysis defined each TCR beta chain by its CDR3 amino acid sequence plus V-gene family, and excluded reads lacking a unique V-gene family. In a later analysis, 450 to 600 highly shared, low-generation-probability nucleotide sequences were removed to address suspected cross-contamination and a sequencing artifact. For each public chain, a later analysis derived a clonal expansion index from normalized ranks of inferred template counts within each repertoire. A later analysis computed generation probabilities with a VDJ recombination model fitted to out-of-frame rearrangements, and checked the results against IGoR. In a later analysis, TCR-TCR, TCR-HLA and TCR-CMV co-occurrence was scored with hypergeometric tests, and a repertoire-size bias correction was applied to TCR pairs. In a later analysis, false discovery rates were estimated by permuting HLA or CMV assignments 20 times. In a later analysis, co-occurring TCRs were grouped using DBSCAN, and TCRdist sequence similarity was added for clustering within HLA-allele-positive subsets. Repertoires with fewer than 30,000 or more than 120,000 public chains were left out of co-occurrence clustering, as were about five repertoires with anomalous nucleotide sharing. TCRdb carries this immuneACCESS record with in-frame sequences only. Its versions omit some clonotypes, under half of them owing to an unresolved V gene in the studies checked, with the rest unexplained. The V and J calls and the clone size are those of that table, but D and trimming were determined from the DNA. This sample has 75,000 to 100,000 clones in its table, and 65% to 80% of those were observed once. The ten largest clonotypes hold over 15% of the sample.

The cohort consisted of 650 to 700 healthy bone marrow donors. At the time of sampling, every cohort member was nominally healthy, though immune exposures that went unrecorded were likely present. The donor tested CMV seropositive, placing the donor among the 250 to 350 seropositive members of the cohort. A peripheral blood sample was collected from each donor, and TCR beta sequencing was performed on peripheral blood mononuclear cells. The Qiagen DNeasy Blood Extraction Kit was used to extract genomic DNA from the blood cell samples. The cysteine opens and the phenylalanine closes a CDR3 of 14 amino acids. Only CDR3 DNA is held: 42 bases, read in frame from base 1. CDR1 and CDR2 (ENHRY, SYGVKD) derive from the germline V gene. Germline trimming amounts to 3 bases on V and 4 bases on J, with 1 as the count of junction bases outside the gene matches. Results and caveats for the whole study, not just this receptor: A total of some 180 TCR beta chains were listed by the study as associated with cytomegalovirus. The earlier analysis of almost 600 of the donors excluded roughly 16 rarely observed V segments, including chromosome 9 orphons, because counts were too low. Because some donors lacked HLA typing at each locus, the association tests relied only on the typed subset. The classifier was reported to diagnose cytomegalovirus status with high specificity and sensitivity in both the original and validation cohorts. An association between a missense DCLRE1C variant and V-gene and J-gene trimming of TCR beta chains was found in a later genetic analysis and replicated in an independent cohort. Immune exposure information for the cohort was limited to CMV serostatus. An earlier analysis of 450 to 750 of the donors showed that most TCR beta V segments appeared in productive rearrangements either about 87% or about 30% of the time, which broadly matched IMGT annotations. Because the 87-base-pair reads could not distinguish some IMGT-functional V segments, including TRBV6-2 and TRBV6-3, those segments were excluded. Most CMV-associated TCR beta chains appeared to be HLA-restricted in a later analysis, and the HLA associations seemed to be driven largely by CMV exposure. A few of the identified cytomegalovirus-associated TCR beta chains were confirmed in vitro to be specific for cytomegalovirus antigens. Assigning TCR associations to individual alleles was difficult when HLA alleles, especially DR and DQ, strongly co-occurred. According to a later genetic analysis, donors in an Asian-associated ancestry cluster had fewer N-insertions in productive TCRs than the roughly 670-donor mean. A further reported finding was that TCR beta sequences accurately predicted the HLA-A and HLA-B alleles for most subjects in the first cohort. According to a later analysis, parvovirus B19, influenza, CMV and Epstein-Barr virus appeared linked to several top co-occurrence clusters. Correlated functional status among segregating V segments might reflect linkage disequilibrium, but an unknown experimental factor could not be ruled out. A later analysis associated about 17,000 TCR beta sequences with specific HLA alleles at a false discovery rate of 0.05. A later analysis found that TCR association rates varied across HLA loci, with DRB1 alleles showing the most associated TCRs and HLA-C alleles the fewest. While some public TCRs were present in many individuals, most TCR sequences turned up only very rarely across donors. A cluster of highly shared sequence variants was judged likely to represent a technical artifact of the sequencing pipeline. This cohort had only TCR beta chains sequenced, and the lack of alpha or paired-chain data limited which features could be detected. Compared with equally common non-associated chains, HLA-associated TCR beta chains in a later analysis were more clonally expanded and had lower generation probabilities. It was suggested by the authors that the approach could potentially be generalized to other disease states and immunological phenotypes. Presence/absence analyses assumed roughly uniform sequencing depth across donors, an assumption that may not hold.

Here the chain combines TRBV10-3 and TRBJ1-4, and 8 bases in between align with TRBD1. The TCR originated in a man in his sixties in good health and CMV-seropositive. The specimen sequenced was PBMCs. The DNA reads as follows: TGTGCCATCAGTGATGACAGGGGTAATGAAAAACTGTTTTTT. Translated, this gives CAISDDRGNEKLFF.